These 19 T cell receptor beta chains were all obtained from the same sample, sequenced in a study of cytomegalovirus exposure and HLA in healthy donors. PCR amplification relied on 60 Vbeta primers (plus 13 Jbeta primers). The repertoire was sequenced with immunoSEQ multiplex PCR; TCRdb's copy has only in-frame clones and lacks some. The sample holds roughly 110,000 clones, 70% to 80% seen once. Sequenced: PBMCs. The receptors originated from a man in his 60s in good health and CMV-seronegative.

The chain employs TRBV4-2 and TRBJ2-4, with D tentatively TRBD2 (6 bases). V was clipped by 0 bases and J by 0 bases, with 6 bases between them. Germline V CDR1 and CDR2: LGHNA, YNFKEQ. The CDR3 length is 15 residues. CDR3 loop: CASSQEGLAKNIQYF. The CDR3 DNA sequence: TGTGCCAGCAGCCAAGAGGGACTAGCCAAAAACATTCAGTACTTC.

The V call is TRBV27, the J call TRBJ1-4; a possible D gene is TRBD1 (5 bases). With 6 bases removed from V and 14 bases from J, the gap between germline ends came to 22 bases. Germline-derived CDR1 and CDR2 are MNHEY and SMNVEV (reference sequence). This CDR3 is built from 14 residues. CDR3: CASRPTEARLGLFF. CDR3 in DNA: TGTGCCAGCAGACCGACAGAAGCCCGACTGGGTCTGTTTTTT.

The chain joins TRBV6-9 to TRBJ1-1; TRBD1 matches 9 bases. The V segment lost 6 bases and the J segment 7 bases; nucleotides outside the gene matches: 6. The CDR3 loop spans 13 amino acids. CDR1 and CDR2 (germline): MNHGY, SVAAGI. CDR3 nucleotides: TGTGCCAGCAGCAAAACAGGGGGCCGTGAAGCTTTCTTT. It yields the protein CASSKTGGREAFF.

This rearrangement joins TRBV5-1 to TRBJ2-1; tentatively, D is TRBD2 (6 bases). CDR1 and CDR2 from the germline V gene are SGHRS and YFSETQ. V was shortened by 6 bases and J by 8 bases, with 21 bases between the two germline ends. This CDR3 comprises 15 residues. The CDR3 spells CASTRGGSLGDEQFF. DNA for the CDR3: TGCGCCAGCACCAGAGGAGGGAGCCTCGGGGATGAGCAGTTCTTC.

The rearrangement joins TRBV7-6 to TRBJ1-1, with 7 bases aligning to TRBD1. The germline gives CDR1 SGHVS, CDR2 FNYEAQ. The junction had 14 bases not matched to a gene; V was cut back by 5 bases and J by 5 bases. The CDR3 length is 16 residues. The CDR3, as DNA: TGTGCCAGCAGCCCTGACAGGGTTAACTTCGGGACTGAAGCTTTCTTT. Protein sequence: CASSPDRVNFGTEAFF.

V gene TRBV6-1 combines with J gene TRBJ2-5, with 7 bases identical to TRBD2. In germline, CDR1 is MNHNS, CDR2 SASEGT. V lost 6 bases to trimming and J lost 5 bases; unmatched junction nucleotides: 6. This CDR3 is 13 amino acids long. The CDR3 nucleotides read TGTGCCAGCAGGGGGGGGTTCGGGGAGACCCAGTACTTC. It specifies CASRGGFGETQYF.

The rearrangement uses TRBV5-1 and TRBJ1-2; the match to TRBD1 covers 12 bases. Germline V gene lookup returns CDR1 SGHRS and CDR2 YFSETQ. V lost 4 bases to trimming and J lost 11 bases; unmatched junction nucleotides: 9. CDR3 length: 14 residues. For the CDR3, the DNA is TGCGCCAGCAGCGAGGGACAGGGGGCAGAGCGGTACACCTTC. It translates to CASSEGQGAERYTF. Full variable domain (rest looked up from reference TRBV5-1 and TRBJ1-2): KAGVTQTPRYLIKTRGQQVTLSCSPISGHRSVSWYQQTPGQGLQFLFEYFSETQRNKGNFPGRFSGRQFSNSRSEMNVSTLELGDSALYLCASSEGQGAERYTFGSGTRLTVV.

The chain carries TRBV1 and TRBJ2-2; the table's D call, TRBD1, was not checked against the DNA. TRBV1 is described as a pseudogene. The CDR3 extends over 17 amino acids. CDR3 DNA: TGCACCAGCAGCCAAGTCCCGAGAGGGGGCGGAACCGGGGAGCTGTTTTTT. Translating gives CTSSQVPRGGGTGELFF.

DNA of the CDR3: TGTGCCAGCATCGGACACCAAAATCAGCCCCAGCATTTT. This sequence encodes CASIGHQNQPQHF. V is TRBV6-5 and J is TRBJ1-5, with TRBD1 as a possible D gene (5 bases). Trimming shortened V by 7 bases and J by 4 bases, and 11 bases separated the two germline ends. The CDR3 has 13 amino acids. The V gene's germline CDR1 is MNHEY and CDR2 SVGAGI.

J is TRBJ1-4 and V is TRBV30; D call uncertain. Germline V CDR1 and CDR2: GTSNPN, SVGIG (reference sequence). The CDR3 is 13 amino acids. V lost 2 bases, J lost 13 bases, and 17 bases lay in between. Written as DNA, the CDR3 is TGTGCCTGGAGTCCTTCTTTTTTAACGGGACTGTTTTTT. Protein product: CAWSPSFLTGLFF.

V usage is TRBV5-1 and J usage is TRBJ2-3, with 10 bases aligning to TRBD1. Germline V gene data show CDR1 as SGHRS and CDR2 as YFSETQ. After removal of 7 bases from V and 5 bases from J, the junction contained 7 bases not matched to a gene. This CDR3 is 14 amino acids long. The CDR3: CASGRDRGLDTQYF. The CDR3 coding sequence is TGCGCCAGCGGGCGGGACAGGGGTTTAGATACGCAGTATTTT.

The genes are TRBV6-5 and TRBJ2-2; D might be TRBD2 (7 bases). Looked up from germline, CDR1 is MNHEY and CDR2 is SVGAGI. The CDR3 loop spans 16 amino acids. V lost 0 bases and J 5 bases, leaving 13 bases between the germline ends. The CDR3 reads CASSYSGGGRTGELFF. As DNA, the CDR3 is TGTGCCAGCAGTTACTCGGGAGGGGGACGGACCGGGGAGCTGTTTTTT.

The chain carries TRBV5-1 and TRBJ2-1; TRBD2 matches at 16 bases. J lost 8 bases, V lost 3 bases, and 8 bases had no gene match. This CDR3 region has 17 residues. Germline assignment: CDR1 SGHRS and CDR2 YFSETQ. The CDR3 region has the DNA TGCGCCAGCAGCTCCCTCGGGACTAGCGGGGGGGCATATGAGCAGTTCTTC. Residues: CASSSLGTSGGAYEQFF.

This clone was recorded a few times. The identical CDR3 is also encoded by other nucleotide sequences in the sample. The V gene is TRBV19, the J gene TRBJ2-2; a weak D match, TRBD2 (5 bases). Germline lookup yields CDR1 LNHDA and CDR2 SQIVND (reference sequence). The CDR3 runs to 14 residues. Deletions cut 1 base from V and 5 bases from J, with 8 bases between. The CDR3 coding sequence is TGTGCCAGTAGTATAGGAGGGCCGACCGGGGAGCTGTTTTTT. Residues: CASSIGGPTGELFF. Filled out from reference TRBV19 and TRBJ2-2, the complete variable domain reads DGGITQSPKYLFRKEGQNVTLSCEQNLNHDAMYWYRQDPGQGLRLIYYSQIVNDFQKGDIAEGYSVSREKKESFPLTVTSAQKNPTAFYLCASSIGGPTGELFFGEGSRLTVL.

This clone has a handful of counts. J is TRBJ2-1 and V is TRBV5-4; 8 positions agree with TRBD2. Trimming cost V 2 bases and J 0 bases; bases outside gene matches: 1. CDR3 size: 15 residues. Per germline, CDR1 SGHNT and CDR2 YYREEE (reference sequence). CDR3 region: CASSFAGGSYNEQFF. CDR3 in DNA: TGTGCCAGCAGCTTCGCGGGGGGCTCCTACAATGAGCAGTTCTTC. The full variable domain, in which reference TRBV5-4 and TRBJ2-1 provide the parts outside the CDR3, is ETGVTQSPTHLIKTRGQQVTLRCSSQSGHNTVSWYQQALGQGPQFIFQYYREEENGRGNFPPRFSGLQFPNYSSELNVNALELDDSALYLCASSFAGGSYNEQFFGPGTRLTVL.

This clone was seen a few times. The chain recombines TRBV19 with TRBJ2-3; 11 bases are a match to TRBD2. Germline V CDR1 and CDR2: LNHDA, SQIVND (reference sequence). The CDR3 runs to 15 residues. V was pared by 4 bases and J by 6 bases, with 6 bases of the junction left unmatched. The CDR3 coding sequence is TGTGCCAGTAGTAAGGCTAGCGGGGGGAAGGATACGCAGTATTTT. This encodes CASSKASGGKDTQYF.

The rearrangement joins TRBV29-1 to TRBJ2-3; D is undetermined. The V end was cut by 2 bases, the J end by 2 bases, with 5 bases between. CDR3 length: 12 amino acids. CDR1 is SQVTM and CDR2 is ANQGSEA in the germline V gene. This chain's CDR3 is CSVEPYTDTQYF. CDR3 bases: TGCAGCGTTGAACCGTACACAGATACGCAGTATTTT.

The genes are TRBV6-6 and TRBJ2-5; TRBD2 matches 9 bases. Germline V gives CDR1 MNHNY, CDR2 SVGAGI (reference sequence). The V and J ends lost 2 bases and 2 bases, in that order; junction bases with no gene match: 6. The CDR3 has 16 amino acids. CDR3 nucleotides: TGTGCCAGCAGTTACAGGAAGAGCGGGGGGCAAGAGACCCAGTACTTC. The encoded protein is CASSYRKSGGQETQYF.

This sequence joins TRBV15 and TRBJ1-5; TRBD1 agrees at 8 bases. The CDR3 runs 17 residues. Losses at the gene ends were 4 bases for V and 2 bases for J; bases not matched to a gene: 10. CDR1 and CDR2 from the germline V gene are LNHNV and YYDKDF (reference sequence). The CDR3 reads CATSTPGQGLGNQPQHF. The DNA of the CDR3 is TGTGCCACCAGCACCCCCGGACAGGGCCTTGGCAATCAGCCCCAGCATTTT.